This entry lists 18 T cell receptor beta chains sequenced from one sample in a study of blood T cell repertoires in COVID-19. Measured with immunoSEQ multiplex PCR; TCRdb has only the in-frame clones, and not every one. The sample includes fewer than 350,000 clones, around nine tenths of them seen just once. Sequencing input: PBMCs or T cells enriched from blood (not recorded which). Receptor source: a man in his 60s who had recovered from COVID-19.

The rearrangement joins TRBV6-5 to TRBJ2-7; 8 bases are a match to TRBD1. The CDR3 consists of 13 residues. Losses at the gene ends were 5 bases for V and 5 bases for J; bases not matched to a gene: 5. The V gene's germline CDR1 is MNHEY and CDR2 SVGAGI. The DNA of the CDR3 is TGTGCCAGCAGTCGGGACAGGCCCCACGAGCAGTACTTC. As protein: CASSRDRPHEQYF.

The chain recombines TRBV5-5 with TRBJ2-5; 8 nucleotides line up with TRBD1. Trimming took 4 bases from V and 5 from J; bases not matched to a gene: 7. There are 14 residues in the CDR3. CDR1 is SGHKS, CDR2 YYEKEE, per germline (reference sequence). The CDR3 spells CASSHLTGDETQYF. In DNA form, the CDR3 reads TGTGCCAGCAGCCACCTGACAGGGGACGAGACCCAGTACTTC.

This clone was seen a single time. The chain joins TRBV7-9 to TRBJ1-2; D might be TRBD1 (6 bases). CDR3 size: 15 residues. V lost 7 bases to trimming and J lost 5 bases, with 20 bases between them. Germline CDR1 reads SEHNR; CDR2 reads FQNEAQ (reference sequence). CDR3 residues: CASTRIPDSPYGYTF. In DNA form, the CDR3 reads TGTGCCAGCACCCGTATACCGGACAGCCCTTATGGCTACACCTTC.

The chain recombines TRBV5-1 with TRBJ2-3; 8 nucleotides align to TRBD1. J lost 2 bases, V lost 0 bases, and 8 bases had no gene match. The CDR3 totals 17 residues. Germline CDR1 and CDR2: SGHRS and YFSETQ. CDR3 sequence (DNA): TGCGCCAGCAGCTTGGGCCGAGGGACAGGTTACACAGATACGCAGTATTTT. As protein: CASSLGRGTGYTDTQYF.

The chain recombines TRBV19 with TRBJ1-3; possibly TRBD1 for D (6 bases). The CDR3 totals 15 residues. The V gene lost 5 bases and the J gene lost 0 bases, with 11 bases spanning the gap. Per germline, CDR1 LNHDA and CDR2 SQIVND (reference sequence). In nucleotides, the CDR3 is TGTGCCAGTAGTGTCACGGACAGCTCTGGAAACACCATATATTTT. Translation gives CASSVTDSSGNTIYF.

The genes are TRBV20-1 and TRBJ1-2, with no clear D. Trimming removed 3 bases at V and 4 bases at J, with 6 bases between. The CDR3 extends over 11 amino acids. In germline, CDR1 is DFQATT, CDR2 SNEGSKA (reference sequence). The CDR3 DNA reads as TGCAGTGCTAGTTCAGGCTATGGCTACACCTTC. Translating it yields CSASSGYGYTF.

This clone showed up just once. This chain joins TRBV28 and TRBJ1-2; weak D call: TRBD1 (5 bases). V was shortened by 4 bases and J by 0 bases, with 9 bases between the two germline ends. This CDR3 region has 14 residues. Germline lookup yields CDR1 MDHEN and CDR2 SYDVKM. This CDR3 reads CASSSGGANYGYTF. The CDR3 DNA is TGTGCCAGCAGTTCGGGAGGGGCTAACTATGGCTACACCTTC.

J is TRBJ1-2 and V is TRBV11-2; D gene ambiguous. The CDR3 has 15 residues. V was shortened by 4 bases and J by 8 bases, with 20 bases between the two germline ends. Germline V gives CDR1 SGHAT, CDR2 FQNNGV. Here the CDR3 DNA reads TGTGCCAGCAGCTCCCTTCGGGGAACCATGAGGGGCTACACCTTC. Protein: CASSSLRGTMRGYTF.

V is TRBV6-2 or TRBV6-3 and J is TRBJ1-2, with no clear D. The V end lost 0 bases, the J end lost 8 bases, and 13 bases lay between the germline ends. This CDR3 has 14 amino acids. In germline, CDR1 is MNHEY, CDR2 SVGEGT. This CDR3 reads CASSYSTVGRGYTF. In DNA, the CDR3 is TGTGCCAGCAGTTACTCTACTGTGGGCAGAGGCTACACCTTC.

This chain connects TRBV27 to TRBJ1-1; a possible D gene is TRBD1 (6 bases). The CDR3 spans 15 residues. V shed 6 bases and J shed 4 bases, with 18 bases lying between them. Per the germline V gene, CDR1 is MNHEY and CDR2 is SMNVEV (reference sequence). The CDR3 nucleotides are TGTGCCAGCAGAACTGGGGGGGCGCGGGGCACTGAAGCTTTCTTT. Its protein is CASRTGGARGTEAFF.

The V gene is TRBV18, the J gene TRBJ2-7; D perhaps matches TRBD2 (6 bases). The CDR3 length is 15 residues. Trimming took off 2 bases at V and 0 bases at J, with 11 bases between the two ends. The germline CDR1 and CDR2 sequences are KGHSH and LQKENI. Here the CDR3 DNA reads TGTGCCAGCTCACCAGCGGGGTCCAGCTCCTACGAGCAGTACTTC. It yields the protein CASSPAGSSSYEQYF.

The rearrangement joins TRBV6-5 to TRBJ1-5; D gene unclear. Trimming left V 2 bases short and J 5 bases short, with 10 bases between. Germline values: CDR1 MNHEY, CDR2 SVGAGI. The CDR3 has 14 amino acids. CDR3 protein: CASSYTLSDQPQHF. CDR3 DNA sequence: TGTGCCAGCAGTTACACCCTCAGCGATCAGCCCCAGCATTTT.

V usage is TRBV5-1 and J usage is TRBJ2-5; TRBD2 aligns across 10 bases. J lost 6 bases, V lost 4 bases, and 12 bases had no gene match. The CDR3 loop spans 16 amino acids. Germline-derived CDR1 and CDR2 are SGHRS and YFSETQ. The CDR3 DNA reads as TGCGCCAGCAGCAGACGCACTAGCGGGACCTACAAGACCCAGTACTTC. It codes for CASSRRTSGTYKTQYF.

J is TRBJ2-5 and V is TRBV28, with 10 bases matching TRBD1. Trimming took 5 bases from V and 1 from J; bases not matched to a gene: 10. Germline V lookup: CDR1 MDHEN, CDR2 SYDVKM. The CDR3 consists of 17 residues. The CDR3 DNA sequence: TGTGCCAGCAGTGGGACAGGGGAGGGATATGGCCAAGAGACCCAGTACTTC. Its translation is CASSGTGEGYGQETQYF.

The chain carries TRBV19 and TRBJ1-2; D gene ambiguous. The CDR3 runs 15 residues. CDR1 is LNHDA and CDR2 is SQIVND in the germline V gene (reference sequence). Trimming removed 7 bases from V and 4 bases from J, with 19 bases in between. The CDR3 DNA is TGTGCCAGTAATGTAGCCAGAGGAAACCCCTATGGCTACACCTTC. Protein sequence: CASNVARGNPYGYTF.

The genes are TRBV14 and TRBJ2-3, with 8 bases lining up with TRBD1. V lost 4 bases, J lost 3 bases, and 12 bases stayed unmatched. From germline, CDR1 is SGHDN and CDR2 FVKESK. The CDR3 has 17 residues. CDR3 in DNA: TGTGCCAGCAGCCGACTGCCGGGACAGGCGTGGACAGATACGCAGTATTTT. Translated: CASSRLPGQAWTDTQYF.

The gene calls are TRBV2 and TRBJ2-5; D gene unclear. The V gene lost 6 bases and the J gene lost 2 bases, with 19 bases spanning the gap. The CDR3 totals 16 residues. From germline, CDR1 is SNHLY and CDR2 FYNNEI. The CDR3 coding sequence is TGTGCCAGCAGGGCACCAGACACAATACCTCAAGAGACCCAGTACTTC. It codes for CASRAPDTIPQETQYF.

CDR3 DNA: TGTGCCAGCAGTTACGGGAGCAAAGCACGTTACGAGCAGTACTTC. Its protein is CASSYGSKARYEQYF. The chain couples TRBV6-5 to TRBJ2-7; possibly TRBD2 for D (5 bases). Germline V CDR1 and CDR2: MNHEY, SVGAGI. The CDR3 is 15 residues long. Deletions cut 2 bases from V and 4 bases from J, with 15 bases between.